This TCR beta chain was captured by sequencing in a study of early T cells in non-severe SARS-CoV-2 infection. In the study overall: Sequencing of bulk RNA from unsorted whole blood was done, without chain pairing.

The TCR library protocol was used to attach unique molecular identifiers. These identifiers were attached to individual cDNA molecules. TCRdb re-analysed the 5' RACE reads in MiXCR, keeping a single row per CDR3 protein. Here the sample spans tens of thousands of distinct CDR3 sequences, approximately 4.8% being singletons. This clonotype was seen ten or more times. Between the trimmed V and J ends, which lost 0 bases and 9 bases, there was a span of 10 bases. This CDR3 region has 13 residues. Germline loops: CDR1 SGHRS, CDR2 YFSETQ. V usage is TRBV5-1 and J usage is TRBJ2-1, with D perhaps matching TRBD1 or TRBD2 (5 bases each). The TCR originated in an adult who was a healthcare worker with PCR-confirmed SARS-CoV-2 infection or an uninfected control (not recorded which). Sequenced: whole blood. DNA for the CDR3: TGCGCCAGCAGCTTGGGCGCAGGGACTGAGCAGTTCTTC. Residues: CASSLGAGTEQFF. Looking up the rest from reference TRBV5-1 and TRBJ2-1 gives the full variable domain: KAGVTQTPRYLIKTRGQQVTLSCSPISGHRSVSWYQQTPGQGLQFLFEYFSETQRNKGNFPGRFSGRQFSNSRSEMNVSTLELGDSALYLCASSLGAGTEQFFGPGTRLTVL.